This T cell receptor (beta chain) derives from a study of cytomegalovirus exposure and HLA in healthy donors. Findings and caveats of the study: Certain sequence variants were highly shared and formed a cluster, and this cluster was likely a sequencing artifact. Most TCR beta V segments were productive about 87% or about 30% of the time in an earlier analysis. The records held CMV serostatus as the only immune exposure information.

With respect to this clone: Antigen: not known.

V was pared by 5 bases and J by 6 bases, with 8 bases of the junction left unmatched. The CDR3 is 14 residues long. CDR1 MNHNY and CDR2 SVGAGI come from the germline V gene (reference sequence). When sampled, the donors appeared nominally healthy, though they likely had unrecorded immune exposures. Use of 60 Vbeta and 13 Jbeta primers characterized the PCR. Sequenced by immunoSEQ multiplex PCR; TCRdb stores in-frame clones only, minus some. The table has 150,000 to 200,000 clones, roughly 80% seen once; the top ten hold about 0.25%. Sequenced sample: PBMCs. The J gene is TRBJ2-7, the V gene TRBV6-6; TRBD1 matches 9 bases. This clonotype was obtained from a boy younger than 18 in good health and CMV-seronegative. CDR3 sequence reads: CASSNGQGTSEQYF. The CDR3 bases are TGTGCCAGCAGTAACGGACAGGGGACATCCGAGCAGTACTTC.